This TCR beta chain was identified in a study of PD-L1 blockade in urothelial cancer. The wider study: The study started patients on atezolizumab in about 2014, giving 1,200 mg intravenously every 3 weeks. Patients had undergone 0 to 3 prior chemotherapy regimens.

This clone was seen more than once but under ten times. The CDR3 spans 16 residues. In germline, CDR1 is LNHDA, CDR2 SQIVND (reference sequence). Trimming cost V 5 bases and J 0 bases; bases outside gene matches: 6. Into every PCR, synthetic TCR analog templates were spiked. The repertoire was sequenced with immunoSEQ multiplex PCR; TCRdb's copy has only in-frame clones and lacks some. The data hold tens of thousands of clones, with 70% to 80% observed a single time. The clonotype originates from a man aged 65 to 79 with urothelial cancer. The sequencing here drew on PBMCs, taken around atezolizumab (anti-PD-L1) treatment. The V gene is TRBV19, the J gene TRBJ2-3; 9 nucleotides agree with TRBD1. CDR3 nucleotide sequence: TGTGCCAGTAGTCCACAGGGGGCGATGAGCACAGATACGCAGTATTTT. Translated, it gives CASSPQGAMSTDTQYF.